This TCR beta chain was recorded in a study of breast tumors, draining lymph nodes, adjacent tissues. Overall study results and limits: Tumor and nontumor repertoires were significantly more similar in luminal-like than in basal-like breast cancer. Compared with lymph nodes, tumors were less diverse; compared with nontumor tissue, more. The data were judged consistent with most tumor T cells coming from lymph node and expanding in tumor.

V dropped 3 bases and J dropped 3 bases, with 9 bases sitting between them. The V gene's germline CDR1 is SEHNR and CDR2 FQNEAQ (reference sequence). This CDR3 region has 13 residues. TCRdb re-called the multiplex PCR reads with MiXCR, one entry per CDR3 protein. The table includes 270,000 or so distinct CDR3 sequences, around 31% detected once. This clonotype showed up many times. The target antigen is unknown. Samples came from axillary lymph nodes draining the breast cancer. Sequencing input: axillary lymph node tissue. J is TRBJ2-7 and V is TRBV7-9; a weak D match, TRBD1 (5 bases). This sequence originates from a female donor with breast cancer. Some clones in this sample may be carry-over from other donors' samples. The CDR3 DNA reads TGTGCCAGCAGCTTGGCAGGGTTCTACGAGCAGTACTTC. As protein: CASSLAGFYEQYF.